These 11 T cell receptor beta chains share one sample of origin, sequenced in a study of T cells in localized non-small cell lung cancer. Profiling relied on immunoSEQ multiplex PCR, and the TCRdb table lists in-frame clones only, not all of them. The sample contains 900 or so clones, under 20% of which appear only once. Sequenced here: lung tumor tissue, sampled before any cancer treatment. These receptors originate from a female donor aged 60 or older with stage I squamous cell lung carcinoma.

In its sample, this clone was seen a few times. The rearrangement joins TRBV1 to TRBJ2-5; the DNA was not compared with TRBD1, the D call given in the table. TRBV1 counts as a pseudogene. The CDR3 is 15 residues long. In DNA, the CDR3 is TGCGCCAGCAGCCAAGGACAGGGGGCTTGGGAGACCCAGTACTTC. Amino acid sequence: CASSQGQGAWETQYF.

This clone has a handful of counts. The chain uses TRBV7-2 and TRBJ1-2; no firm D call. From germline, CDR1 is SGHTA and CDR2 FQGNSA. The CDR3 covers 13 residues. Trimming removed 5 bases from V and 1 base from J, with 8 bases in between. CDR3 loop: CASSGSSNYGYTF. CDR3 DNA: TGTGCCAGCAGCGGATCAAGTAACTATGGCTACACCTTC.

This chain's CDR3 is CASGLGGQGSEQYF. The CDR3 DNA reads as TGTGCTAGTGGGCTCGGGGGACAGGGATCCGAGCAGTACTTC. This rearrangement joins TRBV12-5 to TRBJ2-7; 9 positions match TRBD1. The CDR3 covers 14 residues. With V trimmed by 6 bases and J by 6 bases, 9 bases remained unmatched. Germline CDR1 reads LGHNT; CDR2 reads FRNRAP.

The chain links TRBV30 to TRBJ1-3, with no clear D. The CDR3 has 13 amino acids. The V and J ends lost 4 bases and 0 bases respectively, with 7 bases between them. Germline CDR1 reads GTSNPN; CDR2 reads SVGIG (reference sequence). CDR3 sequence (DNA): TGTGCCTGGAAGGCCAGCTCTGGAAACACCATATATTTT. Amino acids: CAWKASSGNTIYF.

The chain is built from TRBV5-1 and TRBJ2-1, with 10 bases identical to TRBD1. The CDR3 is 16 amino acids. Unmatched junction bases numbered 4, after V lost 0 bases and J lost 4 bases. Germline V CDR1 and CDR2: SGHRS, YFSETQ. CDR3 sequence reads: CASSLETGGEYNEQFF. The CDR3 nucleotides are TGCGCCAGCAGCTTGGAGACAGGGGGCGAATACAATGAGCAGTTCTTC. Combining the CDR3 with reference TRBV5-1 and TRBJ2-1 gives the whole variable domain KAGVTQTPRYLIKTRGQQVTLSCSPISGHRSVSWYQQTPGQGLQFLFEYFSETQRNKGNFPGRFSGRQFSNSRSEMNVSTLELGDSALYLCASSLETGGEYNEQFFGPGTRLTVL.

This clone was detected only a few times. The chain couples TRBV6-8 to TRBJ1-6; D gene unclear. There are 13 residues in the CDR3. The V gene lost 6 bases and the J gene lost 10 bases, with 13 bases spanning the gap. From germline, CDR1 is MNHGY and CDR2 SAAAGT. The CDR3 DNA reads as TGTGCCAGCAGCTACGACGACGGATCACCCCTCCACTTT. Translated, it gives CASSYDDGSPLHF.

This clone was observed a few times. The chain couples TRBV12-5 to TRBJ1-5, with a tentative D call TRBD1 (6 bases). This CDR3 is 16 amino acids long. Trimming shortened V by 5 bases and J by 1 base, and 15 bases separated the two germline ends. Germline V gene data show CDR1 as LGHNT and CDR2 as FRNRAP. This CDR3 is CASGEFTGSSNQPQHF. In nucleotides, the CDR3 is TGTGCTAGTGGTGAGTTCACAGGGTCCAGCAATCAGCCCCAGCATTTT.

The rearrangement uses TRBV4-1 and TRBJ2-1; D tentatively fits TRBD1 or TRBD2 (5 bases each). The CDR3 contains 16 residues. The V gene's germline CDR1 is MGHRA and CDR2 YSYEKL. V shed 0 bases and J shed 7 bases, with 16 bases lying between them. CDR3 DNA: TGCGCCAGCAGCCAAGATCCAGGCAGGGAGTATAATGAGCAGTTCTTC. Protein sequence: CASSQDPGREYNEQFF.

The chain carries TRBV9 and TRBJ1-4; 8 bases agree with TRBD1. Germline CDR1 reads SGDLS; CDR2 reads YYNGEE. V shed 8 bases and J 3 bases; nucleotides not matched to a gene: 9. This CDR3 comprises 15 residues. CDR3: CASGQGGGPNEKLFF. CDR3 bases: TGTGCCAGTGGACAGGGTGGTGGGCCTAATGAAAAACTGTTTTTT.

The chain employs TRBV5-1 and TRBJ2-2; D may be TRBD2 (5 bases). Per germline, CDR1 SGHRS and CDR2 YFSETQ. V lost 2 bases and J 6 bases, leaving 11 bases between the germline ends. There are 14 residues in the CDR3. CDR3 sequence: CASSFDLDSGELFF. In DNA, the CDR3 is TGCGCCAGCAGCTTCGATTTGGACTCCGGGGAGCTGTTTTTT.

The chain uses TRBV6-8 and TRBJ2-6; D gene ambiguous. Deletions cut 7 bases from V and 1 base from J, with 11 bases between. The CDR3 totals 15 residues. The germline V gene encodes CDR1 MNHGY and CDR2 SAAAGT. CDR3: CASIGWASGANVLTF. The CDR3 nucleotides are TGTGCCAGCATTGGGTGGGCATCTGGGGCCAACGTCCTGACTTTC.